The clone carrying this TCR beta chain was picked up a small number of times. This record belongs to a study of human T cells and chemical hapten exposure. For the study at large: Patches that contained 0.01% DPC were applied to the upper back and read at 6 days. Chiefly women, the patients showed alopecia areata, totalis or universalis.

The CDR3 contains 15 residues. The V end lost 1 base, the J end lost 3 bases, and 12 bases lay between the germline ends. CDR1 and CDR2 from the germline V gene are SGHRS and YFSETQ. Unique molecular identifiers were linked by the library to individual cDNA molecules. Original processing methods: From about 20,000 to 690,000 TCRs were found per sample, with a median of about 100,000. TCRdb called the RACE reads again in MiXCR, with one record for every CDR3 protein. The V and J calls come from TCRdb's annotation, not from the publication. The sample has about 360,000 distinct CDR3 sequences, around 7% seen once. Time point defined: patch test 1, 2 weeks after DPC sensitization. The treatment denotes: therapeutic diphenylcyclopropenone sensitization with weekly scalp DPC.

The chain carries TRBV5-1 and TRBJ2-3; TRBD1 might be the D (6 bases). This sequence originates from a woman between 18 and 30 years old with alopecia areata. Some clones in this sample may be carry-over from other donors' samples. The sequences come from whole blood, collected in connection with sensitization to the hapten diphenylcyclopropenone (DPC). The CDR3 sequence is CASSLNAGVTDTQYF. CDR3 DNA: TGCGCCAGCAGCTTGAATGCAGGGGTGACAGATACGCAGTATTTT. The variable domain in full, with the rest retrieved from reference TRBV5-1 and TRBJ2-3, is KAGVTQTPRYLIKTRGQQVTLSCSPISGHRSVSWYQQTPGQGLQFLFEYFSETQRNKGNFPGRFSGRQFSNSRSEMNVSTLELGDSALYLCASSLNAGVTDTQYFGPGTRLTVL.